The sequence of this T cell receptor (beta chain) was determined in a study of cytotoxic CD8 clonotypes in ibrutinib-treated CLL. Study outcomes and limitations: Ibrutinib response saw clonality rise, and progression saw it return toward baseline.

In regard to this clone: Antigen specificity is unknown.

The CDR3 contains 13 residues. V was shortened by 7 bases and J by 1 base, with 10 bases between the two germline ends. CDR1 and CDR2 (germline): KGHSH, LQKENI. Produced via immunoSEQ multiplex PCR; TCRdb's table is partial and in-frame only. Of around 130,000 clones listed, roughly 80% are singletons. The TCR was taken from a human donor with chronic lymphocytic leukemia. The chain is built from TRBV18 and TRBJ1-1; no definite D call. Sequenced material: PBMCs, taken after 24 months of ibrutinib treatment. CDR3 nucleotides: TGTGCCAGCTTGTGGGAGAGGAACACTGAAGCTTTCTTT. This sequence encodes CASLWERNTEAFF.